This entry lists 21 T cell receptor beta chains sequenced from one sample in a study of graft-versus-host responses after intestinal transplantation. TCRdb's copy holds only in-frame clones and misses some; the assay was immunoSEQ multiplex PCR. The sample carries approximately 58,000 clones, under 95% recorded once. The specimen was PBMCs, collected roughly 120 days after intestinal transplantation. All receptors come from a human patient who received an intestinal transplant, so some T cells may come from the graft donor.

This chain joins TRBV4-2 and TRBJ2-6, with D tentatively TRBD1 or TRBD2 (5 bases each). Germline V gene lookup returns CDR1 LGHNA and CDR2 YNFKEQ. V lost 4 bases to trimming and J lost 4 bases, with 17 bases between them. This CDR3 comprises 17 residues. CDR3 sequence reads: CASSPAGSGTGANVLTF. The CDR3, as DNA: TGTGCCAGCAGCCCAGCAGGCTCAGGGACCGGGGCCAACGTCCTGACTTTC.

The rearrangement joins TRBV19 to TRBJ2-1; 8 bases map to TRBD2. The CDR3 extends over 16 amino acids. Germline V lookup: CDR1 LNHDA, CDR2 SQIVND (reference sequence). V dropped 3 bases and J dropped 3; count of bases not matched to a gene: 7. CDR3 in DNA: TGTGCCAGTAGTATCTCGGCGGGAGGACTCTACAATGAGCAGTTCTTC. Its translation: CASSISAGGLYNEQFF.

The gene calls are TRBV28 and TRBJ1-4; TRBD1 might be the D (5 bases). From germline, CDR1 is MDHEN and CDR2 SYDVKM. The CDR3 totals 15 residues. Trimming pared 5 bases from V and 4 bases from J, leaving 14 bases between. The chain's CDR3 is CASSPPGGNNEKLFF. CDR3 DNA: TGTGCCAGCAGTCCCCCGGGGGGTAATAATGAAAAACTGTTTTTT.

The chain employs TRBV6-5 and TRBJ2-5; D remains ambiguous. The DNA end lines up better with TRBJ2-7; the J call may be wrong. Per the germline V gene, CDR1 is MNHEY and CDR2 is SVGAGI. CDR3 length: 13 amino acids. CDR3 protein: CASSYQSSYEQYF. The CDR3 DNA follows: TGTGCCAGCAGTTACCAGAGCAGCTACGAGCAGTACTTC.

This rearrangement joins TRBV19 to TRBJ2-7, with 8 positions matching TRBD1. Germline V lookup: CDR1 LNHDA, CDR2 SQIVND (reference sequence). This CDR3 has 13 amino acids. J gave up 4 bases and V 8 bases, and 7 bases lay outside the gene matches. The CDR3 protein is CASSPDREYEQYF. The CDR3 DNA reads TGTGCCAGTTCACCGGACAGGGAGTACGAGCAGTACTTC.

The chain recombines TRBV28 with TRBJ1-3; D perhaps matches TRBD1 (5 bases). Germline V gene sequence: CDR1 MDHEN, CDR2 SYDVKM. V was shortened by 7 bases and J by 5 bases, with 15 bases between the two germline ends. CDR3 length equals 14 residues. The CDR3 is CASISGTERNTIYF. The CDR3 nucleotides are TGTGCCAGCATCAGCGGGACGGAGAGAAACACCATATATTTT.

The J gene is TRBJ2-7, the V gene TRBV7-9; D may be TRBD1 (5 bases). Germline lookup yields CDR1 SEHNR and CDR2 FQNEAQ (reference sequence). This CDR3 is built from 15 residues. V was trimmed by 4 bases and J by 6 bases, leaving 19 bases between them. CDR3 sequence: CASSSRESSWVEQYF. The CDR3 region has the DNA TGTGCCAGCAGCTCCAGGGAATCCTCGTGGGTCGAGCAGTACTTC.

The CDR3 DNA reads as TGTGCCAGCAGCTGGACAGGCCACTTGCTTGGCACCTTC. Translating it yields CASSWTGHLLGTF. The chain uses TRBV5-4 and TRBJ1-2, with TRBD1 matching 7 bases. CDR1 SGHNT and CDR2 YYREEE come from the germline V gene (reference sequence). Losses at the gene ends were 3 bases for V and 13 bases for J; bases not matched to a gene: 12. This CDR3 spans 13 amino acids.

The chain uses TRBV18 and TRBJ2-2; 7 bases agree with TRBD1. The CDR3 is 13 amino acids. CDR1 and CDR2 from the germline V gene are KGHSH and LQKENI. V dropped 3 bases and J dropped 8; count of bases not matched to a gene: 3. The chain's CDR3 is CASSPTGLGELFF. CDR3 coding DNA: TGTGCCAGCTCACCGACAGGGCTGGGGGAGCTGTTTTTT.

V usage is TRBV2 and J usage is TRBJ1-5; 10 positions match TRBD1. Germline V gives CDR1 SNHLY, CDR2 FYNNEI. The junction had 11 bases not matched to a gene; V was cut back by 2 bases and J by 7 bases. This CDR3 contains 17 residues. The CDR3 protein is CASSETTGTGAGQPQHF. The CDR3 coding sequence is TGTGCCAGCAGTGAAACCACCGGGACAGGGGCTGGGCAGCCCCAGCATTTT.

The chain carries TRBV27 and TRBJ1-6, with D maybe TRBD1 (5 bases). Looked up from germline, CDR1 is MNHEY and CDR2 is SMNVEV (reference sequence). V lost 4 bases and J lost 0, with 16 bases in between. The CDR3 runs to 18 residues. DNA for the CDR3: TGTGCCAGCAGTTCAGGTGACAGCCCGAGCTCCTATAATTCACCCCTCCACTTT. Translating it yields CASSSGDSPSSYNSPLHF.

This chain connects TRBV29-1 to TRBJ2-7, with 8 positions matching TRBD1. Germline CDR1 reads SQVTM; CDR2 reads ANQGSEA. Unmatched junction bases numbered 7, after V lost 4 bases and J lost 5 bases. This CDR3 comprises 13 residues. In nucleotides, the CDR3 is TGCAGCGTTGGGACAGGGTTTGCCCACGAGCAGTACTTC. This gives the protein CSVGTGFAHEQYF.

The rearrangement links TRBV19 to TRBJ1-1; D call uncertain. Trimming removed 10 bases from V and 1 base from J, with 7 bases in between. Germline CDR1 LNHDA, CDR2 SQIVND (reference sequence). CDR3 length: 11 amino acids. The CDR3 DNA is TGTGCCACACGAGGGAACACTGAAGCTTTCTTT. Amino acid sequence: CATRGNTEAFF.

This sequence joins TRBV27 and TRBJ1-1; D perhaps matches TRBD1 (6 bases). This CDR3 has 15 residues. V was cut by 2 bases and J by 4 bases, with 14 bases left in between. Germline V gene data show CDR1 as MNHEY and CDR2 as SMNVEV (reference sequence). CDR3 in amino acids: CASSLVAGAPTEAFF. In DNA, the CDR3 is TGTGCCAGCAGTTTAGTGGCAGGGGCGCCCACTGAAGCTTTCTTT.

This clone was counted a few times. The rearrangement links TRBV2 to TRBJ2-2; 9 positions agree with TRBD2. The CDR3 sequence is 15 residues long. Per the germline V gene, CDR1 is SNHLY and CDR2 is FYNNEI. V dropped 7 bases and J dropped 5; count of bases not matched to a gene: 8. In nucleotides, the CDR3 is TGTGCCAGCAAGCAGGTAGCGGGAGAGACCGGGGAGCTGTTTTTT. Its protein product is CASKQVAGETGELFF.

Here the CDR3 reads CASSPFSLAKNIQYF. The CDR3 nucleotides read TGTGCCAGCAGCCCTTTTTCCCTAGCCAAAAACATTCAGTACTTC. This chain links TRBV7-9 with TRBJ2-4; D remains ambiguous. V was trimmed by 5 bases and J by 0 bases, leaving 11 bases between them. The CDR3 is made up of 15 amino acids. CDR1 and CDR2 (germline): SEHNR, FQNEAQ (reference sequence).

This chain joins TRBV11-2 and TRBJ2-7; the D call may be TRBD1 or TRBD2 (6 bases each). The CDR3 has 13 amino acids. Looked up from germline, CDR1 is SGHAT and CDR2 is FQNNGV. V lost 7 bases and J lost 7, with 17 bases in between. CDR3 protein: CASISVGGWEQYF. CDR3 DNA sequence: TGTGCCAGCATTTCCGTCGGGGGCTGGGAGCAGTACTTC.

The CDR3 DNA reads TGTGCCATCAGTGAGGCATCCAGGGGGCTGGATCAGCCCCAGCATTTT. It specifies CAISEASRGLDQPQHF. The chain links TRBV10-3 to TRBJ1-5; 8 positions agree with TRBD1. V lost 2 bases and J lost 5; bases outside the gene matches: 8. The CDR3 is 16 amino acids. The V gene's germline CDR1 is ENHRY and CDR2 SYGVKD.

This chain joins TRBV21-1 and TRBJ2-7; the D call of TRBD1 is as the table states it, not checked on the DNA. TRBV21-1 is described as a pseudogene. This CDR3 comprises 16 residues. This chain's CDR3 is CASSTSQDTESYEQYF. CDR3 sequence (DNA): TGTGCCAGCAGCACCTCCCAAGACACAGAGAGCTACGAGCAGTACTTC.

V usage is TRBV7-9 and J usage is TRBJ2-3; 7 bases match TRBD2. The V gene end was trimmed by 2 bases and the J gene end by 5 bases; junction bases not matched to a gene: 7. Germline-derived CDR1 and CDR2 are SEHNR and FQNEAQ (reference sequence). The CDR3 totals 15 residues. The CDR3 here is CASSLSREWGDTQYF. CDR3 nucleotides: TGTGCCAGCAGCTTATCGCGGGAGTGGGGAGATACGCAGTATTTT.

The V gene is TRBV14, the J gene TRBJ2-2, with 10 nucleotides matching TRBD2. The CDR3 extends over 15 amino acids. Per germline, CDR1 SGHDN and CDR2 FVKESK. Trimming at V came to 4 bases and at J to 5 bases, leaving 4 bases not matched to a gene. In DNA, the CDR3 is TGTGCCAGCAGCCCCCGACTAGCGGGTACCGGGGAGCTGTTTTTT. Protein: CASSPRLAGTGELFF.